The entry that follows covers one T cell receptor (beta chain) sequence. Its antigen is currently unknown. Germline CDR1 and CDR2: ENHRY and SYGVKD. J was trimmed by 8 bases and V by 2 bases; bases with no gene match: 6. CDR3 length: 14 residues. This specimen comes from a study of shared clonotypes between healthy human individuals. General study points: Exclusively blood specimens were collected; tissue repertoires likely differ. Some clonotypes were shared by all four sorted-subset donors, while others were not shared. The non-shared ones had lower generation probabilities than the shared ones.

Recent vaccinations or acute infections were absent in the healthy HIV-negative adult donors. The assay was immunoSEQ multiplex PCR, and TCRdb's table has in-frame clones only and misses some. The repertoire has a few hundred thousand clones, more than 60% of them found once; the top ten carry 10%. Material: memory CD4+ T cells sorted from blood. Indicated subset: CD45RA-negative fraction. The sequence derives from a man in his thirties or forties in good health. The V and J genes are TRBV10-3 and TRBJ1-5, with 7 nucleotides matching TRBD1. The CDR3 loop is CAISELGGDEPQHF. Written as DNA, the CDR3 is TGTGCCATCAGTGAGCTAGGGGGCGATGAGCCCCAGCATTTT.